The 28 T cell receptor beta chains in this list originate from one sample, sequenced in a study of blood T cell repertoires in COVID-19. The table came from immunoSEQ multiplex PCR; TCRdb's copy has only in-frame clones and leaves some out. The sample contains 170,000 or so clones, roughly 90% of which appear only once. Input material: peripheral blood. The receptors come from a man aged 50-59 years with acute or convalescent COVID-19.

The gene calls are TRBV7-2 and TRBJ2-3, with 8 bases that match TRBD1. Germline V lookup: CDR1 SGHTA, CDR2 FQGNSA. The CDR3 totals 14 residues. Trimming took 5 bases from V and 10 from J; bases not matched to a gene: 11. The CDR3 sequence: CASSPRDRQRPQYF. For the CDR3, the DNA is TGTGCCAGCAGCCCACGGGACAGGCAGAGGCCGCAGTATTTT.

V usage is TRBV27 and J usage is TRBJ2-7; 8 bases match TRBD1. CDR1 is MNHEY and CDR2 is SMNVEV in the germline V gene (reference sequence). V dropped 1 base and J dropped 3; count of bases not matched to a gene: 5. CDR3 length equals 15 residues. CDR3 region: CASSLLPGGFYEQYF. The CDR3 DNA is TGTGCCAGCAGTTTATTACCAGGGGGCTTCTACGAGCAGTACTTC.

The gene calls are TRBV5-8 and TRBJ2-3, with TRBD2 matching 8 bases. Germline V lookup: CDR1 SGHTS, CDR2 YDEGEE. After removal of 4 bases from V and 2 bases from J, the junction contained 6 bases not matched to a gene. The CDR3 is 15 amino acids. Written as DNA, the CDR3 is TGTGCCAGCAGCGTAGCGGGGTCCTACACAGATACGCAGTATTTT. Protein sequence: CASSVAGSYTDTQYF.

This chain uses TRBV10-3 with TRBJ1-6; no firm D call. Trimming removed 0 bases from V and 5 bases from J, with 5 bases in between. The CDR3 consists of 14 residues. Per the germline V gene, CDR1 is ENHRY and CDR2 is SYGVKD. The DNA of the CDR3 is TGTGCCATCAGTGAGTCTCGGGATAATTCACCCCTCCACTTT. This encodes CAISESRDNSPLHF.

This chain joins TRBV27 and TRBJ2-5, with TRBD2 identical over 8 bases. J lost 5 bases, V lost 3 bases, and 8 bases had no gene match. The CDR3 is 15 residues long. Germline V gene sequence: CDR1 MNHEY, CDR2 SMNVEV (reference sequence). This CDR3 is CASSFNGGVRETQYF. Written as DNA, the CDR3 is TGTGCCAGCAGTTTTAACGGGGGGGTTAGGGAGACCCAGTACTTC.

V usage is TRBV5-6 and J usage is TRBJ1-1, with 8 bases fitting TRBD1. Germline CDR1 reads SGHDT; CDR2 reads YYEEEE. This CDR3 spans 14 amino acids. The junction had 12 bases not matched to a gene; V was cut back by 4 bases and J by 10 bases. The CDR3 sequence: CASSPDRGVERAFF. The CDR3 coding sequence is TGTGCCAGCAGCCCTGACAGGGGAGTAGAGCGAGCTTTCTTT.

V is TRBV3-1 (or the pseudogene TRBV3-2) and J is TRBJ2-1; D is possibly TRBD2 (5 bases). CDR1 and CDR2 (germline): LGHDT, YNNKEL (reference sequence). CDR3 length: 15 amino acids. Trimming shortened V by 4 bases and J by 3 bases, and 13 bases separated the two germline ends. CDR3 loop: CASSLQPGVYNEQFF. CDR3 DNA sequence: TGTGCCAGCAGCCTCCAACCCGGGGTCTACAATGAGCAGTTCTTC.

This sequence joins TRBV9 and TRBJ2-2, with 9 bases identical to TRBD2. The ends lost 0 bases at V and 6 bases at J; junction bases unmatched: 9. In germline, CDR1 is SGDLS, CDR2 YYNGEE. The CDR3 has 17 amino acids. The CDR3 DNA is TGTGCCAGCAGCGTAGGCGGGAGGGCCGTCGGATCCGGGGAGCTGTTTTTT. It encodes CASSVGGRAVGSGELFF.

This chain links TRBV28 with TRBJ1-5; 9 bases are a match to TRBD1. This CDR3 comprises 16 residues. In germline, CDR1 is MDHEN, CDR2 SYDVKM. V was clipped by 3 bases and J by 1 base; unmatched bases: 4. The CDR3 region is CASSLPQGASNQPQHF. The DNA of the CDR3 is TGTGCCAGCAGTTTGCCACAGGGGGCGAGCAATCAGCCCCAGCATTTT.

This chain uses TRBV5-1 with TRBJ2-1; 8 bases fit TRBD2. V shed 5 bases and J 6 bases; nucleotides not matched to a gene: 10. Germline CDR1 and CDR2: SGHRS and YFSETQ. CDR3 length: 15 amino acids. Here the CDR3 DNA reads TGCGCCAGCAGACCGGGGGGCGGGAGGTTCAATGAGCAGTTCTTC. This encodes CASRPGGGRFNEQFF.

This chain links TRBV4-2 with TRBJ2-5; TRBD2 agrees at 13 bases. Germline V CDR1 and CDR2: LGHNA, YNFKEQ. Unmatched junction bases numbered 9, after V lost 3 bases and J lost 5 bases. The CDR3 spans 17 residues. The CDR3 nucleotides are TGTGCCAGCAGCCAGCTATCCGGGACTAGCGGGATCGAGACCCAGTACTTC. It translates to CASSQLSGTSGIETQYF.

The rearrangement joins TRBV10-3 to TRBJ2-1, with 10 bases fitting TRBD2. V lost 7 bases to trimming and J lost 5 bases; unmatched junction nucleotides: 8. Germline V gives CDR1 ENHRY, CDR2 SYGVKD. This CDR3 is 15 amino acids long. Here the CDR3 DNA reads TGTGCCATCACCGAAACTAGCGGGATACACAATGAGCAGTTCTTC. Translated: CAITETSGIHNEQFF.

CDR3: CASSLPYRLAGVETQYF. The CDR3 DNA reads TGTGCCAGCAGCTTACCCTATAGACTAGCGGGAGTAGAGACCCAGTACTTC. The chain is built from TRBV7-6 and TRBJ2-5; 12 bases map to TRBD2. Trimming took 2 bases from V and 4 from J; bases not matched to a gene: 8. Germline CDR1 SGHVS, CDR2 FNYEAQ. The CDR3 spans 17 residues. Variable domain in full (rest from reference TRBV7-6 and TRBJ2-5): GAGVSQSPRYKVTKRGQDVALRCDPISGHVSLYWYRQALGQGPEFLTYFNYEAQQDKSGLPNDRFSAERPEGSISTLTIQRTEQRDSAMYRCASSLPYRLAGVETQYFGPGTRLLVL.

The V gene is TRBV9, the J gene TRBJ2-5, with 10 positions matching TRBD2. CDR1 SGDLS and CDR2 YYNGEE come from the germline V gene. V shed 0 bases, J shed 1 base, and the junction held 3 bases outside the gene matches. This CDR3 is built from 16 residues. The CDR3: CASSVGLAGVQETQYF. CDR3 bases: TGTGCCAGCAGCGTAGGGCTAGCGGGAGTCCAAGAGACCCAGTACTTC.

The V gene is TRBV14, the J gene TRBJ2-1; D is possibly TRBD2 (6 bases). CDR1 is SGHDN, CDR2 FVKESK, per germline. The ends were cut back, 3 bases at V and 6 bases at J, with 24 bases in the middle. The CDR3 is 18 residues long. The CDR3 coding sequence is TGTGCCAGCAGCCATCTGTATGCACCGGGACTCCAGCGCAATGAGCAGTTCTTC. Amino acids: CASSHLYAPGLQRNEQFF.

V gene TRBV7-3 combines with J gene TRBJ2-1, with TRBD2 as a possible D gene (5 bases). Trimming took 1 base from V and 6 from J, leaving 10 bases between them. Germline V gives CDR1 SGHTA, CDR2 FQGTGA. CDR3 length: 14 residues. For the CDR3, the DNA is TGTGCCAGCAGCTTAAGTGGGAGTCGCAATGAGCAGTTCTTC. This encodes CASSLSGSRNEQFF.

This chain links TRBV5-1 with TRBJ1-3; D call uncertain. The CDR3 has 15 residues. Germline CDR1 and CDR2: SGHRS and YFSETQ. Trimming took off 4 bases at V and 0 bases at J, with 11 bases between the two ends. The CDR3 loop reads CASSMDGLSGNTIYF. Here the CDR3 DNA reads TGCGCCAGCAGCATGGACGGACTCTCTGGAAACACCATATATTTT.

V and J are TRBV5-1 and TRBJ2-7, with TRBD1 as a possible D gene (5 bases). CDR3 length equals 14 residues. V lost 0 bases, J lost 3 bases, and 10 bases lay in between. The V gene's germline CDR1 is SGHRS and CDR2 YFSETQ. CDR3 protein: CASSLEAGNYEQYV. CDR3 nucleotide sequence: TGCGCCAGCAGCTTGGAGGCAGGGAACTACGAGCAGTACGTC.

In its sample, this clone was seen a few times. The CDR3 DNA reads TGTGCCAGCAACCCTAAGAGTACAGGGAACTATGGCTACACCTTC. The encoded protein is CASNPKSTGNYGYTF. This chain connects TRBV6-5 to TRBJ1-2, with a weak D call TRBD1 (6 bases). CDR1 and CDR2 from the germline V gene are MNHEY and SVGAGI. The CDR3 runs to 15 residues. Deletions cut 7 bases from V and 2 bases from J, with 17 bases between.

Only a few counts were recorded for this clone. This sequence joins TRBV19 and TRBJ1-1; D is possibly TRBD1 (5 bases). Trimming took 4 bases from V and 5 from J, leaving 14 bases between them. Germline CDR1 reads LNHDA; CDR2 reads SQIVND (reference sequence). CDR3 length: 14 residues. CDR3 residues: CASSRFQGGTEAFF. As DNA, the CDR3 is TGTGCCAGTAGTAGGTTCCAGGGAGGGACTGAAGCTTTCTTT.

The V call is TRBV6-1, the J call TRBJ2-7; D is possibly TRBD2 (6 bases). The CDR3 is made up of 15 amino acids. The ends were cut back, 3 bases at V and 2 bases at J, with 14 bases in the middle. Germline CDR1 is MNHNS and CDR2 is SASEGT. CDR3 protein: CASSEDLAVAYEQYF. The DNA for the CDR3 is TGTGCCAGCAGTGAGGACTTAGCGGTCGCCTACGAGCAGTACTTC.

The chain joins TRBV28 to TRBJ2-1, with 8 bases aligning to TRBD2. V lost 6 bases to trimming and J lost 5 bases; unmatched junction nucleotides: 9. The length of the CDR3 is 15 residues. Per the germline V gene, CDR1 is MDHEN and CDR2 is SYDVKM. The CDR3 nucleotides are TGTGCCAGCAGCTCAACCAGCGGGAGCCACAATGAGCAGTTCTTC. Translated: CASSSTSGSHNEQFF.

This chain joins TRBV24-1 and TRBJ2-7; 7 positions match TRBD1. Trimming took 7 bases from V and 4 from J; bases not matched to a gene: 6. Germline lookup yields CDR1 KGHDR and CDR2 SFDVKD. The CDR3 runs to 13 residues. The CDR3 bases are TGTGCCACCAGAGGCACGGGACAGTACGAGCAGTACTTC. Its translation: CATRGTGQYEQYF.

J is TRBJ1-2 and V is TRBV5-1; 10 bases fit TRBD1. The V segment lost 4 bases and the J segment 4 bases; nucleotides outside the gene matches: 4. Germline CDR1 SGHRS, CDR2 YFSETQ. The CDR3 is 14 residues long. The CDR3 is CASSPGQGSYGYTF. The CDR3 DNA sequence: TGCGCCAGCAGCCCGGGACAGGGGAGCTATGGCTACACCTTC. Looking up the rest from reference TRBV5-1 and TRBJ1-2 gives the full variable domain: KAGVTQTPRYLIKTRGQQVTLSCSPISGHRSVSWYQQTPGQGLQFLFEYFSETQRNKGNFPGRFSGRQFSNSRSEMNVSTLELGDSALYLCASSPGQGSYGYTFGSGTRLTVV.

The chain links TRBV6-6 to TRBJ2-3; 10 positions agree with TRBD1. The CDR3 is 16 amino acids. Germline CDR1 reads MNHNY; CDR2 reads SVGAGI (reference sequence). V lost 7 bases to trimming and J lost 2 bases; unmatched junction nucleotides: 9. CDR3 in amino acids: CASTLRTGGYTDTQYF. CDR3 coding DNA: TGTGCCAGCACCCTGAGGACAGGGGGGTACACAGATACGCAGTATTTT.

The CDR3: CATSGVDTQYF. CDR3 sequence (DNA): TGTGCCACCAGTGGAGTGGATACGCAGTATTTT. The J gene is TRBJ2-3, the V gene TRBV24-1; D not certain. V lost 5 bases and J 6 bases, leaving 5 bases between the germline ends. This CDR3 is 11 amino acids long. Germline V lookup: CDR1 KGHDR, CDR2 SFDVKD.

The V gene is TRBV18, the J gene TRBJ1-4; 7 nucleotides line up with TRBD1. The CDR3 covers 16 residues. V was pared by 3 bases and J by 5 bases, with 9 bases of the junction left unmatched. The germline CDR1 and CDR2 sequences are KGHSH and LQKENI. For the CDR3, the DNA is TGTGCCAGCTCACCTCTCCAGGGACAGCAGAATGAAAAACTGTTTTTT. Translated: CASSPLQGQQNEKLFF.

This clone was seen a single time. V is TRBV6-2 or TRBV6-3 and J is TRBJ1-5; 9 nucleotides match TRBD1. The CDR3 loop spans 15 amino acids. V gave up 5 bases and J gave up 2 bases; unmatched junction bases: 4. Germline V CDR1 and CDR2: MNHEY, SVGEGT. The chain's CDR3 is CASSDRDRGNQPQHF. The CDR3 DNA sequence: TGTGCCAGCAGTGACCGGGACAGGGGCAATCAGCCCCAGCATTTT.